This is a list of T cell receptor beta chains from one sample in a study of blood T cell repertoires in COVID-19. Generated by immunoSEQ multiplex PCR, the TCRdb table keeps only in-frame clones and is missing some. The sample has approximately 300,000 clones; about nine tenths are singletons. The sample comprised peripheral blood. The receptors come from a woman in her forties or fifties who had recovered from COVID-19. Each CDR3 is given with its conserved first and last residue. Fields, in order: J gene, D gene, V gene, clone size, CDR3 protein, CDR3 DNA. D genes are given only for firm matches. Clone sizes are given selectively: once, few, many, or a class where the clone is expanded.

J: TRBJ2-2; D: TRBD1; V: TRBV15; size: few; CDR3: CATSRVGQGTSGELFF; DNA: TGTGCCACCAGCAGAGTTGGACAGGGTACATCGGGGGAGCTGTTTTTT
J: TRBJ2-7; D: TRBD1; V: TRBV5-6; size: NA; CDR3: CASSLEQGAYEQYF; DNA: TGTGCCAGCAGCTTGGAACAGGGGGCCTACGAGCAGTACTTC
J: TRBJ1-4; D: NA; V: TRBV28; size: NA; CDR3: CASSSQGKGDEKLFF; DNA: TGTGCCAGCAGTTCCCAGGGGAAAGGCGATGAAAAACTGTTTTTT
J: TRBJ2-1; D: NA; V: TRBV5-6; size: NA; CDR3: CASSLGPTRQGLSYNEQFF; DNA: TGTGCCAGCAGCTTGGGGCCGACTCGGCAGGGATTATCCTACAATGAGCAGTTCTTC
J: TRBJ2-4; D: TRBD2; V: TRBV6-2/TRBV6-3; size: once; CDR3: CASSYPTGGVKEDIQYF; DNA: TGTGCCAGCAGTTACCCAACGGGGGGAGTTAAAGAGGACATTCAGTACTTC
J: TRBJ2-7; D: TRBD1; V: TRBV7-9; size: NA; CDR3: CASSLSQGAYEQYF; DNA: TGTGCCAGCAGCTTATCCCAGGGGGCCTACGAGCAGTACTTC
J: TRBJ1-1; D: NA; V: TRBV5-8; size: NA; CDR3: CASSLGSFGTGGEAFF; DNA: TGTGCCAGCAGCTTGGGGAGTTTCGGGACGGGGGGTGAAGCTTTCTTT
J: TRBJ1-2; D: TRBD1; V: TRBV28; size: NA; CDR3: CAAGGPDTLYGYTF; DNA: TGTGCAGCAGGGGGACCCGACACGCTCTATGGCTACACCTTC
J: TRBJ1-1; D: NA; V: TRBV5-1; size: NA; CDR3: CASSLLGRDTEAFF; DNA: TGCGCCAGCAGCTTGTTGGGCAGGGACACTGAAGCTTTCTTT
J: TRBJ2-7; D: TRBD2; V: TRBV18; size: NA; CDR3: CASSPAPGLAGATYEQYF; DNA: TGTGCCAGCTCACCTGCTCCGGGACTAGCGGGGGCCACCTACGAGCAGTACTTC
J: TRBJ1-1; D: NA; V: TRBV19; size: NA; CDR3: CASSITGTNTEAFF; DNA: TGTGCCAGTAGTATTACAGGGACCAACACTGAAGCTTTCTTT
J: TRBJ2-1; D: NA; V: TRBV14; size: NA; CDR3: CASTQNRDGEQFF; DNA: TGTGCCAGCACCCAAAACAGGGATGGAGAGCAGTTCTTC
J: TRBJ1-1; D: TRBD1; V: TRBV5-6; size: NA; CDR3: CASSPPTGYGTEAFF; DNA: TGTGCCAGCAGCCCGCCGACAGGGTACGGCACTGAAGCTTTCTTT
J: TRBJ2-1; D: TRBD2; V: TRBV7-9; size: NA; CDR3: CASSILAEGQFF; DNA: TGTGCCAGCAGCATACTAGCGGAGGGGCAGTTCTTC
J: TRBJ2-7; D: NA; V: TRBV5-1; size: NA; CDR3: CASSIRDNGYEQYF; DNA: TGCGCCAGCAGCATCCGGGACAACGGCTACGAGCAGTACTTC
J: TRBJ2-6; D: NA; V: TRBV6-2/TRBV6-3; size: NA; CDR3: CASSFRSTGANVLTF; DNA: TGTGCCAGCAGTTTCAGGTCTACTGGGGCCAACGTCCTGACTTTC
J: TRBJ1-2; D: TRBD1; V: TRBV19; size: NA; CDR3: CASSTDRTGGVYGYTF; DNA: TGTGCCAGTAGCACCGATAGGACAGGGGGTGTCTATGGCTACACCTTC
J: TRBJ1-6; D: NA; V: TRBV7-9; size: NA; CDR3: CASSLDRDNSPLHF; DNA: TGTGCCAGCAGCTTAGACAGGGATAATTCACCCCTCCACTTT
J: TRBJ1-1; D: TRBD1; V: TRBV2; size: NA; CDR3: CASSVAGQGNTEAFF; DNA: TGTGCCAGCAGTGTCGCAGGACAGGGGAACACTGAAGCTTTCTTT
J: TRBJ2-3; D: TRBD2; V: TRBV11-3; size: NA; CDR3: CASSLGGSTDTQYF; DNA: TGTGCCAGCAGCTTGGGGGGGAGCACAGATACGCAGTATTTT
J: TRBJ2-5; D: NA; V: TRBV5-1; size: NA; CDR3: CASSLVVAAMQETQYF; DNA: TGCGCCAGCAGCTTGGTTGTAGCAGCGATGCAAGAGACCCAGTACTTC
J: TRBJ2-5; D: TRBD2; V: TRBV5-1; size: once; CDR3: CASSLAGSGAEETQYF; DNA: TGCGCCAGCAGCTTGGCCGGGAGCGGGGCAGAAGAGACCCAGTACTTC
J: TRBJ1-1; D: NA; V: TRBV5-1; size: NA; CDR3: CASSFTTASNTEAFF; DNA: TGCGCCAGCAGCTTTACGACAGCGTCCAACACTGAAGCTTTCTTT
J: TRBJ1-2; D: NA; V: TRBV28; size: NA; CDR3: CASSLGLGRRYGYTF; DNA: TGTGCCAGCAGTCTCGGACTCGGGCGCAGGTACGGCTACACCTTC
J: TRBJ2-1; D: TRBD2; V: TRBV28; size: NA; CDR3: CASSLRGRAVDEQFF; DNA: TGTGCCAGCAGCCTACGCGGGAGGGCCGTCGATGAGCAGTTCTTC
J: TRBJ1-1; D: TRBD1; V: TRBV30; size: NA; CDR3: CAWNPGTGDYIPNTEAFF; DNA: TGTGCCTGGAATCCCGGGACAGGGGACTATATCCCGAACACTGAAGCTTTCTTT
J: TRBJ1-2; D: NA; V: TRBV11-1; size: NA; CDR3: CASSPNRNYGYTF; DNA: TGTGCCAGCAGCCCCAACAGGAACTATGGCTACACCTTC
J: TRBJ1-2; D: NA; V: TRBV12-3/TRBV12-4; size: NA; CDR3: CASSPGPGGHF; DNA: TGTGCCAGCAGTCCCGGACCCGGGGGTCACTTC
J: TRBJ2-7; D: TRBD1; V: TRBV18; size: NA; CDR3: CASSPGTGSREQYF; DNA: TGTGCCAGCTCACCTGGGACAGGGTCACGCGAGCAGTACTTC
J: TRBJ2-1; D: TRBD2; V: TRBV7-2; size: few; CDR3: CASSPPGGAGNPEQFF; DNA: TGTGCCAGCAGCCCTCCCGGGGGGGCCGGAAATCCTGAGCAGTTCTTC
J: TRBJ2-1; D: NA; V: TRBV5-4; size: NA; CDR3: CASRRRGALGNEQFF; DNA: TGTGCCAGCCGGCGGCGGGGCGCTTTAGGGAATGAGCAGTTCTTC